This T cell receptor (beta chain) stems from a study of T cell responses to AZD1222 COVID-19 vaccine. The study's findings and limits: Spike-wide coverage was observed for vaccine-associated CD4 TCRs, with dominant responses at 160-218 and 743-854. Spike-specific TCR repertoires showed rising breadth and depth after two AZD1222 doses. Just a handful of people given AZD1222 tested seropositive at baseline. Among spike-specific TCRs, nearly half reportedly target unmutated variant regions.

The repertoire was sequenced with immunoSEQ multiplex PCR; TCRdb's copy has only in-frame clones and lacks some. The table lists 150,000 or so clones, about 89% of them singletons. About this clone: The target antigen is unknown.

V was clipped by 2 bases and J by 8 bases, with 7 bases between them. The CDR3 loop spans 12 amino acids. Per germline, CDR1 MDHEN and CDR2 SYDVKM. This sequence joins TRBV28 and TRBJ2-1; D remains unclear. The clonotype was recovered from an adult in good health. The specimen was peripheral blood, collected on day 0 of AZD1222 vaccination. As DNA, the CDR3 is TGTGCCAGCAGTTTAGTAGCATATGAGCAGTTCTTC. Protein sequence: CASSLVAYEQFF.